This T cell receptor (beta chain) originates from a study of early T cells in non-severe SARS-CoV-2 infection. TCRdb re-analysed the 5' RACE reads in MiXCR, keeping a single row per CDR3 protein. The repertoire holds around 83,000 distinct CDR3 sequences, with roughly a tenth as singletons. V dropped 7 bases and J dropped 6 bases, with 19 bases sitting between them. The CDR3 sequence is 15 residues long. This clonotype was counted ten times or more. The receptor was derived from an adult who was a healthcare worker with PCR-confirmed SARS-CoV-2 infection or an uninfected control (not recorded which). This chain uses TRBV12-3 or TRBV12-4 with TRBJ1-5; D possibly corresponds to TRBD1 (6 bases). This material consisted of whole blood, taken at baseline. CDR3 in amino acids: CASTIRGAARQPQHF. CDR3 coding DNA: TGTGCCAGCACTATCCGGGGGGCAGCACGTCAGCCCCAGCATTTT.